The following is a T cell receptor beta chain sequence with its context. The data derive from a study of control samples from healthy donors and cancer patients. Measured with immunoSEQ multiplex PCR; TCRdb has only the in-frame clones, and not every one. This table has roughly 59,000 clones, around 90% appearing once. Specimen: PBMCs. The receptor's source is a man aged 35 to 55 with colorectal cancer.

The DNA of the CDR3 is TGTGCCAGTAGTATAGATATCGGCAGGGCGATCTACGGCTACACCTTC. As protein: CASSIDIGRAIYGYTF. The J gene is TRBJ1-2, the V gene TRBV19; weak D call: TRBD1 (5 bases). CDR1 is LNHDA and CDR2 is SQIVND in the germline V gene (reference sequence). The CDR3 length is 16 residues. Trimming removed 0 bases at V and 8 bases at J, with 19 bases between.